Shown below are 13 T cell receptor beta chains from a single sample sequenced in a study of beta chain features in type 1 diabetes. The study reverse transcribed the entire isolated RNA, so it sequenced expressed TCRB transcripts. Some clones are missing from TCRdb's copy, which holds only in-frame ones; the method was immunoSEQ multiplex PCR. The sample includes 150,000 to 170,000 clones, 7.5% to 10% seen only once; the top ten take 0.55% to 0.65%. The sequenced sample consisted of central memory CD4+ T cells from blood. The receptor set was obtained from a man aged 18 to 35 in good health.

V is TRBV7-8 and J is TRBJ2-7; possibly TRBD2 for D (5 bases). Germline V lookup: CDR1 SGHVS, CDR2 FQNEAQ. Trimming pared 6 bases from V and 2 bases from J, leaving 8 bases between. The CDR3 sequence is 12 residues long. This CDR3 is CASRGSPYEQYF. In nucleotides, the CDR3 is TGTGCCAGCAGGGGGAGCCCCTACGAGCAGTACTTC.

DNA of the CDR3: TGTGCCAGCAGCCGGGACAGGATAAGCTCCTACGAGCAGTACTTC. Protein sequence: CASSRDRISSYEQYF. The gene calls are TRBV7-2 and TRBJ2-7; 8 bases agree with TRBD1. The CDR3 runs to 15 residues. CDR1 SGHTA and CDR2 FQGNSA come from the germline V gene. V trimming: 5 bases; J trimming: 0 bases; junction bases outside the gene matches: 6.

The CDR3 DNA follows: TGTGCCAGTAATACCCTGGAGACAGGCCGGCACGAGCAGTACTTC. Residues: CASNTLETGRHEQYF. V usage is TRBV28 and J usage is TRBJ2-7, with a tentative D call TRBD1 (6 bases). Trimming shortened V by 9 bases and J by 5 bases, and 23 bases separated the two germline ends. CDR3 size: 15 residues. CDR1 is MDHEN, CDR2 SYDVKM, per germline.

V and J are TRBV7-2 and TRBJ2-2, with 12 bases matching TRBD2. The CDR3 has 16 residues. Germline V lookup: CDR1 SGHTA, CDR2 FQGNSA. The trim removed 0 bases at V and 6 bases at J, leaving 2 bases unmatched. The CDR3 sequence: CASSLATSGRSGELFF. CDR3 nucleotide sequence: TGTGCCAGCAGCTTAGCGACTAGCGGGAGATCCGGGGAGCTGTTTTTT.

Many counts were recorded for this clone. The chain links TRBV13 to TRBJ2-2, with D possibly TRBD1 on 5 matching bases. The length of the CDR3 is 15 residues. Between the trimmed V and J ends, which lost 4 bases and 7 bases, there was a span of 16 bases. Germline V gene data show CDR1 as PRHDT and CDR2 as FYEKMQ (reference sequence). CDR3 residues: CASSSIRDPSGELFF. The DNA of the CDR3 is TGTGCCAGCAGCTCCATCAGGGATCCGAGCGGGGAGCTGTTTTTT.

The chain employs TRBV28 and TRBJ1-2; D is unclear. Per germline, CDR1 MDHEN and CDR2 SYDVKM. The CDR3 sequence is 13 residues long. The V end was cut by 3 bases, the J end by 8 bases, with 13 bases between. In DNA form, the CDR3 reads TGTGCCAGCAGTTTTATTGAGAGCCGGGGCTACACCTTC. It specifies CASSFIESRGYTF.

This rearrangement joins TRBV5-4 to TRBJ2-1; no firm D call. The CDR3 is 12 amino acids. The germline V and J ends were trimmed by 5 bases and 4 bases, with 7 bases remaining between them. Germline V lookup: CDR1 SGHNT, CDR2 YYREEE (reference sequence). DNA of the CDR3: TGTGCCAGCAGTTTATTGTACAATGAGCAGTTCTTC. It yields the protein CASSLLYNEQFF.

This clone was counted a few times. The chain uses TRBV2 and TRBJ1-5; perhaps TRBD1 as D (5 bases). V dropped 5 bases and J dropped 0 bases, with 14 bases sitting between them. CDR1 SNHLY and CDR2 FYNNEI come from the germline V gene. The CDR3 runs 16 residues. CDR3 protein: CASSLRTGGSNQPQHF. The DNA for the CDR3 is TGTGCCAGCAGTCTAAGAACCGGGGGTAGCAATCAGCCCCAGCATTTT.

This clone was detected a few times. V and J are TRBV7-2 and TRBJ1-2, with 7 bases fitting TRBD1. V trimming: 2 bases; J trimming: 7 bases; junction bases outside the gene matches: 10. The V gene's germline CDR1 is SGHTA and CDR2 FQGNSA. The CDR3 contains 15 residues. As DNA, the CDR3 is TGTGCCAGCAGCTTATGGCGGGACAGCCCGCGTGGCTACACCTTC. Translating gives CASSLWRDSPRGYTF.

The gene calls are TRBV5-4 and TRBJ1-5, with unresolved D. The CDR3 is made up of 15 amino acids. The germline V gene has CDR1 SGHNT and CDR2 YYREEE (reference sequence). V was clipped by 0 bases and J by 2 bases, with 9 bases between them. The CDR3 region has the DNA TGTGCCAGCAGCTTGGTTCCGGGTGGCAATCAGCCCCAGCATTTT. It codes for CASSLVPGGNQPQHF.

This clone was recorded many times. In the same sample, other DNA sequences code for this CDR3. The chain recombines TRBV9 with TRBJ2-5; 9 positions match TRBD1. The length of the CDR3 is 14 residues. Looked up from germline, CDR1 is SGDLS and CDR2 is YYNGEE. V trimming: 1 base; J trimming: 3 bases; junction bases outside the gene matches: 1. This CDR3 is CASSVRQGEETQYF. The CDR3 bases are TGTGCCAGCAGCGTACGACAGGGGGAAGAGACCCAGTACTTC.

This clone has only a few counts. The chain joins TRBV9 to TRBJ1-2, with D perhaps TRBD1 (5 bases). Germline CDR1 reads SGDLS; CDR2 reads YYNGEE. Trimming stripped 4 bases from V and 8 bases from J, with 21 bases between. This CDR3 has 15 residues. The CDR3 DNA follows: TGTGCCAGCAGCCCTCGTTGGGGGGACCCGGAAGGCTACACCTTC. This gives the protein CASSPRWGDPEGYTF.

J is TRBJ1-5 and V is TRBV28; D not resolved. This CDR3 comprises 16 residues. V gave up 1 base and J gave up 3 bases, with 13 bases separating them. Germline values: CDR1 MDHEN, CDR2 SYDVKM. CDR3 protein: CASSLFQAVSNQPQHF. As DNA, the CDR3 is TGTGCCAGCAGTTTATTCCAGGCAGTCTCCAATCAGCCCCAGCATTTT.